This TCR beta chain was observed in a study of blood T cell repertoires in COVID-19. The study counted Cohort 3 donors as recovered given two negative PCRs, clearance, or symptom resolution. TCRdb keeps only in-frame clones here, not all; method: immunoSEQ multiplex PCR. The sample yields under 200,000 clones, about four fifths seen once. This CDR3 contains 14 residues. The V gene's germline CDR1 is SGDLS and CDR2 YYNGEE. Trimming removed 0 bases from V and 1 base from J, with 4 bases in between. Turning to this clone: Other DNA sequences in this specimen translate into the identical CDR3.

The sample comprised PBMCs or T cells enriched from blood (not recorded which). The receptor was derived from a woman in her fifties or sixties who had recovered from COVID-19. The V gene is TRBV9, the J gene TRBJ2-2, with D uncertain. The chain's CDR3 is CASSVAGNTGELFF. As DNA, the CDR3 is TGTGCCAGCAGCGTAGCGGGGAACACCGGGGAGCTGTTTTTT.